Reported below is one TCR beta chain. Its antigen is unidentified. The V gene lost 7 bases and the J gene lost 0 bases, with 16 bases spanning the gap. This CDR3 is 16 amino acids long. The germline V gene has CDR1 SNHLY and CDR2 FYNNEI. Produced via immunoSEQ multiplex PCR; TCRdb's table is partial and in-frame only. In the table there are 95,000 to 150,000 clones, roughly nine tenths of which are singletons. These data come from a study of T cell responses to AZD1222 COVID-19 vaccine. Whole-study results and caveats: Clonal diversity may have been underestimated, and the donors were mostly white British, with more females than males. Reportedly, close to half of spike-specific TCRs are directed against unmutated variant regions. Spike-specific TCR breadth and depth were elevated following two AZD1222 doses.

This TCR came from an adult in good health. The chain has TRBV2 and TRBJ1-5; D not resolved. Sequenced material: peripheral blood, taken on day 0 of AZD1222 vaccination. The CDR3 sequence is CASIPLPDNSNQPQHF. The DNA for the CDR3 is TGTGCCAGCATCCCACTGCCAGATAATAGCAATCAGCCCCAGCATTTT.